Sequencing of this TCR beta chain was carried out in a study of cytomegalovirus exposure and HLA in healthy donors. Clones were sequenced by immunoSEQ multiplex PCR, and TCRdb holds only the in-frame ones, with some missing. This table holds roughly 100,000 clones, roughly 94% found once. Notes on this clone: The antigen is not known.

Regarding the study as a whole: The study designated fewer than 200 TCR beta chains cytomegalovirus-associated.

V was trimmed by 1 base and J by 7 bases, leaving 11 bases between them. This CDR3 contains 14 residues. The germline V gene encodes CDR1 SGHTA and CDR2 FQGNSA. The sequence derives from a woman aged 18-29 years in good health and CMV-seronegative. V gene TRBV7-2 combines with J gene TRBJ2-1, with D possibly being TRBD2 (5 bases). The sequenced sample was PBMCs. The CDR3 DNA reads TGTGCCAGCAGCTTAGTGCGGGCCCCAAATGAGCAGTTCTTC. Protein product: CASSLVRAPNEQFF.